Detailed here is one T cell receptor (beta chain). Its cognate antigen is unknown. TCRdb's copy holds only in-frame clones and misses some; the assay was immunoSEQ multiplex PCR. The table has 980,000 or so clones, less than 85% seen once. The data were obtained in a study of shared clonotypes between healthy human individuals. Study information: Three plates were used per donor for CD4 naive, three for CD4 memory, two for CD8 naive and one for CD8 memory.

General observations from the study: Relative to clonotypes present in all four donors, those not shared had lower generation probabilities.

With 7 bases removed from V and 7 bases from J, the gap between germline ends came to 10 bases. Germline V gene sequence: CDR1 SQVTM, CDR2 ANQGSEA. The CDR3 runs 11 residues. The genes are TRBV29-1 and TRBJ2-2; TRBD2 is a possible D gene (6 bases). This receptor was identified in a man between 18 and 35 years old in good health. The sample was memory CD4+ T cells sorted from blood. The subset denotes: CD45RA-negative fraction. CDR3 sequence reads: CSGRLVGELFF. Here the CDR3 DNA reads TGCAGCGGTAGACTAGTCGGGGAGCTGTTTTTT.